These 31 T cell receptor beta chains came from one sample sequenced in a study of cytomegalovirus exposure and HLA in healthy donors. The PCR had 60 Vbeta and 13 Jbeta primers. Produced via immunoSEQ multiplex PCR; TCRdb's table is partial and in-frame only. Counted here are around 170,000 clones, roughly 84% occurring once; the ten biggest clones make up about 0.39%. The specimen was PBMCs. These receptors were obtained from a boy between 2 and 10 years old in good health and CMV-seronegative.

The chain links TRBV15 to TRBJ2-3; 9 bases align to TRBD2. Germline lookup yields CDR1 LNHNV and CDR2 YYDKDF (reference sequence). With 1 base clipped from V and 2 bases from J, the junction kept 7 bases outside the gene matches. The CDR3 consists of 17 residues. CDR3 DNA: TGTGCCACCAGCAGAGGTCGTCTAGCGGGGACCACAGATACGCAGTATTTT. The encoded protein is CATSRGRLAGTTDTQYF. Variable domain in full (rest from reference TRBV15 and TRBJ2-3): DAMVIQNPRYQVTQFGKPVTLSCSQTLNHNVMYWYQQKSSQAPKLLFHYYDKDFNNEADTPDNFQSRRPNTSFCFLDIRSPGLGDTAMYLCATSRGRLAGTTDTQYFGPGTRLTVL.

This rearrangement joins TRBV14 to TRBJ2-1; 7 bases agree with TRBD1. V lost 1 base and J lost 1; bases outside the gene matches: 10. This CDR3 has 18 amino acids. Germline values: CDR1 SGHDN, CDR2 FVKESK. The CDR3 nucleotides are TGTGCCAGCAGCCAAGTTGGTGAGGGGGCGAGATCCTACAATGAGCAGTTCTTC. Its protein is CASSQVGEGARSYNEQFF. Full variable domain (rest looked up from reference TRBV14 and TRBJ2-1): EAGVTQFPSHSVIEKGQTVTLRCDPISGHDNLYWYRRVMGKEIKFLLHFVKESKQDESGMPNNRFLAERTGGTYSTLKVQPAELEDSGVYFCASSQVGEGARSYNEQFFGPGTRLTVL.

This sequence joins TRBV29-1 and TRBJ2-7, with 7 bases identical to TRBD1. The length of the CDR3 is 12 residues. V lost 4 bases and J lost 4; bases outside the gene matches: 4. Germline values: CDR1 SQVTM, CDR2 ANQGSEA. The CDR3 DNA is TGCAGCGTTGGACAGGGCCAATACGAGCAGTACTTC. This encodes CSVGQGQYEQYF.

For the CDR3, the DNA is TGTGCCAGCAGGGATGGGACAGGCGTCTTGAATGAGCAGTTCTTC. It yields the protein CASRDGTGVLNEQFF. This chain connects TRBV7-3 to TRBJ2-1, with 8 bases fitting TRBD1. CDR1 and CDR2 from the germline V gene are SGHTA and FQGTGA. The CDR3 covers 15 residues. Trimming at V came to 6 bases and at J to 7 bases, leaving 11 bases not matched to a gene.

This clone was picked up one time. The CDR3 loop is CASSEARQNTGELFF. The CDR3, as DNA: TGTGCCAGCAGTGAAGCGCGGCAGAACACCGGGGAGCTGTTTTTT. The chain joins TRBV6-1 to TRBJ2-2; D is unclear. Germline V lookup: CDR1 MNHNS, CDR2 SASEGT. Trimming left V 0 bases short and J 1 base short, with 6 bases between. This CDR3 has 15 amino acids.

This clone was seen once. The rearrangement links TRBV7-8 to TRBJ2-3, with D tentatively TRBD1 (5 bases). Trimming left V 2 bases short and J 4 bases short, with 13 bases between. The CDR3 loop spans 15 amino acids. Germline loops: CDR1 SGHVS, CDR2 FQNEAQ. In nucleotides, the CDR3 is TGTGCCAGCAGCTTATTGGCCAGGGTGCCAGATACGCAGTATTTT. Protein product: CASSLLARVPDTQYF.

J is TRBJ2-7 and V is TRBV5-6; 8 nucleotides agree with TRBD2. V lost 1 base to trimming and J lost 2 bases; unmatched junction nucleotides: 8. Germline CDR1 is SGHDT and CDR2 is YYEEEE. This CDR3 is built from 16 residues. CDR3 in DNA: TGTGCCAGCAGCTTGCTGGCGAGCGGGAGACCCTACGAGCAGTACTTC. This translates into CASSLLASGRPYEQYF.

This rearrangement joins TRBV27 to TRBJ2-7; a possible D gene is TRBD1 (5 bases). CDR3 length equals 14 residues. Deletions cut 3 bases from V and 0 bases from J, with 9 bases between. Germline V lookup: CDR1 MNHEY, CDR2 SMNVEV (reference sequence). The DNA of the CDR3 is TGTGCCAGCAGTTTTGGACAATTCTCCTACGAGCAGTACTTC. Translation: CASSFGQFSYEQYF.

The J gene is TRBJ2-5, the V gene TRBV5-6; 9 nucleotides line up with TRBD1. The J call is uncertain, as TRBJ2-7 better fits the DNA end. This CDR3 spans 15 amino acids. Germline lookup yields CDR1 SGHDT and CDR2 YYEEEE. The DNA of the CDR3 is TGTGCCAGCAGTCCCGGGACAGGGTATCGGTACGAGCAGTACTTC. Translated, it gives CASSPGTGYRYEQYF.

The CDR3 reads CASSLANRVTDTQYF. The CDR3 DNA follows: TGTGCCAGCAGCTTAGCGAACAGGGTCACAGATACGCAGTATTTT. The chain recombines TRBV7-9 with TRBJ2-3; maybe TRBD1 (6 bases). The V gene's germline CDR1 is SEHNR and CDR2 FQNEAQ (reference sequence). The V end was cut by 0 bases, the J end by 2 bases, with 9 bases between. The CDR3 is made up of 15 amino acids.

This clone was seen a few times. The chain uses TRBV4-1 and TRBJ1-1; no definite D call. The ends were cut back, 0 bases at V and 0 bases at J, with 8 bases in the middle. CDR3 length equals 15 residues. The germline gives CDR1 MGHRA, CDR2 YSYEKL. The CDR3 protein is CASSQEGGMNTEAFF. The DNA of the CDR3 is TGCGCCAGCAGCCAAGAAGGAGGTATGAACACTGAAGCTTTCTTT.

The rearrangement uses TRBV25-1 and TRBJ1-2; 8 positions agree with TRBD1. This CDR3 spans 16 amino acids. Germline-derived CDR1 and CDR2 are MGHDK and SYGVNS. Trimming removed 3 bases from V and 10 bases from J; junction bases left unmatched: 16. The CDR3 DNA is TGTGCCAGCAGTGAGGTTTTCCCAGGGGGCGACGAACCCTACACCTTC. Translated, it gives CASSEVFPGGDEPYTF.

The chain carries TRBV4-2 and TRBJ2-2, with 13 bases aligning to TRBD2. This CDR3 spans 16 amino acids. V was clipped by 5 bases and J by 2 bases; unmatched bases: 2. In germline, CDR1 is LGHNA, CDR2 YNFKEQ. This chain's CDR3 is CASSRTSGGNTGELFF. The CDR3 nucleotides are TGTGCCAGCAGCAGGACTAGCGGGGGCAACACCGGGGAGCTGTTTTTT.

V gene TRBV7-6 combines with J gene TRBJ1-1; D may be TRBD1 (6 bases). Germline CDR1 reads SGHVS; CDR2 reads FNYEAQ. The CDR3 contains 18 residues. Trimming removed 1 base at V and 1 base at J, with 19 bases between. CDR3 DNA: TGTGCCAGCAGCTTAGGTGGGACACCTGAAGCCGGGAACACTGAAGCTTTCTTT. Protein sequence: CASSLGGTPEAGNTEAFF.

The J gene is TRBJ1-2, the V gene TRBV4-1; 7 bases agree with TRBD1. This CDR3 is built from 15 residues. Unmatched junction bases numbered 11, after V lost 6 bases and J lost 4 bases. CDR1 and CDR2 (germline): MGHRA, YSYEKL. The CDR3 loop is CASRPTTGPFYGYTF. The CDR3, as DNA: TGCGCCAGCAGACCCACGACAGGGCCTTTCTATGGCTACACCTTC.

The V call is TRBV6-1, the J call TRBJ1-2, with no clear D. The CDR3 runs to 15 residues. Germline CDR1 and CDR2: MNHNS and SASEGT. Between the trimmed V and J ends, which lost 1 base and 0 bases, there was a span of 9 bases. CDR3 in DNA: TGTGCCAGCAGTGAAGTCCTAGGAGCTAACTATGGCTACACCTTC. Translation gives CASSEVLGANYGYTF.

CDR3 nucleotide sequence: TGTGCCAGTAGTGACTTAGCGGAGTCCTCCGGGGAGCTGTTTTTT. This encodes CASSDLAESSGELFF. V and J are TRBV19 and TRBJ2-2, with a tentative D call TRBD2 (6 bases). Per the germline V gene, CDR1 is LNHDA and CDR2 is SQIVND (reference sequence). CDR3 length equals 15 residues. V lost 5 bases and J lost 6, with 16 bases in between.

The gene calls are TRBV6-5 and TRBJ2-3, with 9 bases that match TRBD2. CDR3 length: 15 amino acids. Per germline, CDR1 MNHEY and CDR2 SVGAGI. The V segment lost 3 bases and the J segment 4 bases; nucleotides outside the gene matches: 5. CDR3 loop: CASSYAGGLSDTQYF. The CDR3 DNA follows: TGTGCCAGCAGTTATGCGGGAGGGCTGTCAGATACGCAGTATTTT.

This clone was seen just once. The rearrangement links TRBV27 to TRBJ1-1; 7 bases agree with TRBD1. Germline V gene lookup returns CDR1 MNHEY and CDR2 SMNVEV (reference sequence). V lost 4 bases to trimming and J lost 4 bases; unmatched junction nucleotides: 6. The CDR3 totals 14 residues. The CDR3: CASSSSTGSTEAFF. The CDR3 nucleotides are TGTGCCAGCAGTTCATCGACAGGGTCCACTGAAGCTTTCTTT.

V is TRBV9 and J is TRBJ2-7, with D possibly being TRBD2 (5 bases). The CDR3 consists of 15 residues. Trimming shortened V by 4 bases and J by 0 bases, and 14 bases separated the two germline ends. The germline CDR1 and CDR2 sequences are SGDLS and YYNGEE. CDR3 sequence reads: CASSPGKGSSYEQYF. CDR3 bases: TGTGCCAGCAGCCCGGGGAAAGGGAGCTCCTACGAGCAGTACTTC.

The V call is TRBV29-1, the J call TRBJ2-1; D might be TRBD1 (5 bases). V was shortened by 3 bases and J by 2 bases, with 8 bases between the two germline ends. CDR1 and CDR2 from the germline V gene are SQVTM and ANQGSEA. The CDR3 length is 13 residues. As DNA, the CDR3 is TGCAGCGTTGACAGGGTCGCCTACAATGAGCAGTTCTTC. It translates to CSVDRVAYNEQFF.

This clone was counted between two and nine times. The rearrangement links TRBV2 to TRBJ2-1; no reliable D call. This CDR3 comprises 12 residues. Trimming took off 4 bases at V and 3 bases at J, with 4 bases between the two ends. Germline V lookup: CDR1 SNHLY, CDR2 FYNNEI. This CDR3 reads CASSASYNEQFF. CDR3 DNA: TGTGCCAGCAGTGCTAGCTACAATGAGCAGTTCTTC.

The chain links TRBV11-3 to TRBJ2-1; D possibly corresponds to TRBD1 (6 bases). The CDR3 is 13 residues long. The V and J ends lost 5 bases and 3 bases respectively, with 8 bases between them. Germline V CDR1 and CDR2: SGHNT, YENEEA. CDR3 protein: CASSPGVYNEQFF. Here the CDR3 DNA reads TGTGCCAGCAGCCCAGGGGTCTACAATGAGCAGTTCTTC.

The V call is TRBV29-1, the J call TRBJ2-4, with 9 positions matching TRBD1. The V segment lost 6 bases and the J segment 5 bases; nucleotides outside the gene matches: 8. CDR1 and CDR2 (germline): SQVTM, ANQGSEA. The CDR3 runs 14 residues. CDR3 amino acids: CSVLDRGFQNIQYF. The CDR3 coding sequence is TGCAGCGTCCTGGACAGGGGCTTTCAAAACATTCAGTACTTC.

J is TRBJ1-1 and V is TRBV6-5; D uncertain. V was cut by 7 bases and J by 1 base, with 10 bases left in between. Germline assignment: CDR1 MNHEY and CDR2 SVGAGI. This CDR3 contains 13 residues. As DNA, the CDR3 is TGTGCCAGCACCAAGGGAGAGAACACTGAAGCTTTCTTT. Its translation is CASTKGENTEAFF.

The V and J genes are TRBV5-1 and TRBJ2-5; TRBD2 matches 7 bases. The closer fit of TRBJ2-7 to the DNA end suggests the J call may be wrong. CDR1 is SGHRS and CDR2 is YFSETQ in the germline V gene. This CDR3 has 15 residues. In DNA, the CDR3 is TGCGCCAGCAGCTCGGGGAGCGGGGCGGACTACGAGCAGTACTTC. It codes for CASSSGSGADYEQYF.

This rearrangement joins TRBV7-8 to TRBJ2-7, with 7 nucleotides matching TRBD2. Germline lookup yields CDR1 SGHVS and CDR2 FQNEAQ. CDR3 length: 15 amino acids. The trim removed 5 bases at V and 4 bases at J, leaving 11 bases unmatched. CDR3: CASSLLAGVWYEQYF. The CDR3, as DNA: TGTGCCAGCAGCCTGCTTGCGGGAGTTTGGTACGAGCAGTACTTC.

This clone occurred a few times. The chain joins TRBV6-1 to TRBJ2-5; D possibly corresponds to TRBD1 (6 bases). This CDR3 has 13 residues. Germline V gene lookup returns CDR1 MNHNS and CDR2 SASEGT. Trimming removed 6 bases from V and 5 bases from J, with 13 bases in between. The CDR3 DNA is TGTGCCAGCAGATGGGGGCCTGGGGAGACCCAGTACTTC. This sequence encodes CASRWGPGETQYF.

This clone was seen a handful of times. The CDR3 region has the DNA TGTGCCTGGAGCCCGGGGACTGAAGCTTTCTTT. It codes for CAWSPGTEAFF. The gene calls are TRBV30 and TRBJ1-1; D is undetermined. Germline CDR1 reads GTSNPN; CDR2 reads SVGIG (reference sequence). The CDR3 length is 11 residues. V dropped 3 bases and J dropped 5 bases, with 7 bases sitting between them.

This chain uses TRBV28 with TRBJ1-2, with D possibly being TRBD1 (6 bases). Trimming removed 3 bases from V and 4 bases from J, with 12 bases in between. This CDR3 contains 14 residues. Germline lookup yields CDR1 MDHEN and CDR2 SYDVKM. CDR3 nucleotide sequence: TGTGCCAGCAGTTTCCTGAGGGGGAGCTATGGCTACACCTTC. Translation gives CASSFLRGSYGYTF.

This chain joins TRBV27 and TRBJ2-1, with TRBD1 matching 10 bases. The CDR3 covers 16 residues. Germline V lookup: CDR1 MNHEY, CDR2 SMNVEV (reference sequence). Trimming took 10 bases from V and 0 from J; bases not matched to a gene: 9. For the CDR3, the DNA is TGTGCCACCGACAGGGGGCTACCTTTCTCCTACAATGAGCAGTTCTTC. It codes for CATDRGLPFSYNEQFF.